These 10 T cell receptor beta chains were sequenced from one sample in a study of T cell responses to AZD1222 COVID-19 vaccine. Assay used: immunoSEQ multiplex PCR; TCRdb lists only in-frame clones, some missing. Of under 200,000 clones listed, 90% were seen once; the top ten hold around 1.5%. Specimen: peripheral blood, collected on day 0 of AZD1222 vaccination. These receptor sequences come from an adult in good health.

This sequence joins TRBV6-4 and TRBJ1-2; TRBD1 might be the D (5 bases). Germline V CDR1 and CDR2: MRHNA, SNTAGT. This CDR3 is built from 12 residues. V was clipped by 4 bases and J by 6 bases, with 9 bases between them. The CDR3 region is CASSGGGHGYTF. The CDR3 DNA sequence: TGTGCCAGCAGTGGGGGGGGACATGGCTACACCTTC.

The CDR3 loop reads CASSVGDRNQPQHF. In DNA form, the CDR3 reads TGTGCCAGCAGCGTAGGGGACCGCAATCAGCCCCAGCATTTT. The rearrangement links TRBV9 to TRBJ1-5, with D perhaps matching TRBD1 (5 bases). V was trimmed by 0 bases and J by 2 bases, leaving 6 bases between them. Germline lookup yields CDR1 SGDLS and CDR2 YYNGEE. The CDR3 consists of 14 residues.

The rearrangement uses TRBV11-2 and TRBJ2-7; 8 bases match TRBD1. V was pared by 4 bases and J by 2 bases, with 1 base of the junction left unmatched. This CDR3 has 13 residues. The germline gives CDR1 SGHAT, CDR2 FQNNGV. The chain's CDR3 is CASSSDRAYEQYF. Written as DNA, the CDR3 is TGTGCCAGCAGCTCGGACAGGGCCTACGAGCAGTACTTC.

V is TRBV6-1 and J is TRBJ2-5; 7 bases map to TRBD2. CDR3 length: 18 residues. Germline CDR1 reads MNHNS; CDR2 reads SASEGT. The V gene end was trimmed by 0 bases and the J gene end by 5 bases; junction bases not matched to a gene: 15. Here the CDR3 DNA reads TGTGCCAGCAGTGAAGCGGAGCGGGGTGGGGCTCGTGCGGAGACCCAGTACTTC. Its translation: CASSEAERGGARAETQYF.

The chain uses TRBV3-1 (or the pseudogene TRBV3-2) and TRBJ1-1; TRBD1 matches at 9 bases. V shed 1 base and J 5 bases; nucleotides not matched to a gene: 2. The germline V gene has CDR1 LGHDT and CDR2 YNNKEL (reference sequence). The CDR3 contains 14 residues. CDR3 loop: CASSQVGTGTEAFF. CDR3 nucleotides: TGTGCCAGCAGCCAAGTTGGGACAGGGACTGAAGCTTTCTTT.

The CDR3 here is CASSQQGSAWNTEAFF. The CDR3 nucleotides read TGTGCCAGCAGCCAACAGGGGTCGGCTTGGAACACTGAAGCTTTCTTT. V is TRBV14 and J is TRBJ1-1; TRBD1 might be the D (6 bases). With 2 bases removed from V and 1 base from J, the gap between germline ends came to 14 bases. This CDR3 contains 16 residues. CDR1 is SGHDN, CDR2 FVKESK, per germline. Complete variable domain (other parts from reference TRBV14 and TRBJ1-1): EAGVTQFPSHSVIEKGQTVTLRCDPISGHDNLYWYRRVMGKEIKFLLHFVKESKQDESGMPNNRFLAERTGGTYSTLKVQPAELEDSGVYFCASSQQGSAWNTEAFFGQGTRLTVV.

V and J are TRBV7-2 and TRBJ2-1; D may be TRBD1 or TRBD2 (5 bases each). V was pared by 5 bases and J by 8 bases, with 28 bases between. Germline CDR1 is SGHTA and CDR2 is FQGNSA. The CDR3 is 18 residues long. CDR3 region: CASSAGRAGTSLWHEQFF. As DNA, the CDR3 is TGTGCCAGCAGCGCAGGGAGAGCCGGGACCTCCCTTTGGCATGAGCAGTTCTTC.

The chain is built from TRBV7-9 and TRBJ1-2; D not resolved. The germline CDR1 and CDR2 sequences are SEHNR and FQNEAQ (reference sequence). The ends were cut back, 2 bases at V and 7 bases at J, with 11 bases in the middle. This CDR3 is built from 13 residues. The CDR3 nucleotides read TGTGCCAGCAGCTTAACCGAGGGAATTGGCTACACCTTC. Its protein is CASSLTEGIGYTF.

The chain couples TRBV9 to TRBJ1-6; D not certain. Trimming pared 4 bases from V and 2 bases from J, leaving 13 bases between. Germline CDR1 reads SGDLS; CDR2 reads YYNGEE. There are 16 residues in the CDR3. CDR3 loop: CASSPRGGTYNSPLHF. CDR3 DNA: TGTGCCAGCAGCCCGCGTGGAGGGACCTATAATTCACCCCTCCACTTT.

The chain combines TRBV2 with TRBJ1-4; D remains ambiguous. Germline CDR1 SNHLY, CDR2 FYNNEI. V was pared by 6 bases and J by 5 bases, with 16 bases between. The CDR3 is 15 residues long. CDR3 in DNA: TGTGCCAGCAGCCAAAGGTCGGCTTTAAATGAAAAACTGTTTTTT. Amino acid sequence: CASSQRSALNEKLFF. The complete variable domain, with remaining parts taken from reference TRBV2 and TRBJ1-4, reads EPEVTQTPSHQVTQMGQEVILRCVPISNHLYFYWYRQILGQKVEFLVSFYNNEISEKSEIFDDQFSVERPDGSNFTLKIRSTKLEDSAMYFCASSQRSALNEKLFFGSGTQLSVL.